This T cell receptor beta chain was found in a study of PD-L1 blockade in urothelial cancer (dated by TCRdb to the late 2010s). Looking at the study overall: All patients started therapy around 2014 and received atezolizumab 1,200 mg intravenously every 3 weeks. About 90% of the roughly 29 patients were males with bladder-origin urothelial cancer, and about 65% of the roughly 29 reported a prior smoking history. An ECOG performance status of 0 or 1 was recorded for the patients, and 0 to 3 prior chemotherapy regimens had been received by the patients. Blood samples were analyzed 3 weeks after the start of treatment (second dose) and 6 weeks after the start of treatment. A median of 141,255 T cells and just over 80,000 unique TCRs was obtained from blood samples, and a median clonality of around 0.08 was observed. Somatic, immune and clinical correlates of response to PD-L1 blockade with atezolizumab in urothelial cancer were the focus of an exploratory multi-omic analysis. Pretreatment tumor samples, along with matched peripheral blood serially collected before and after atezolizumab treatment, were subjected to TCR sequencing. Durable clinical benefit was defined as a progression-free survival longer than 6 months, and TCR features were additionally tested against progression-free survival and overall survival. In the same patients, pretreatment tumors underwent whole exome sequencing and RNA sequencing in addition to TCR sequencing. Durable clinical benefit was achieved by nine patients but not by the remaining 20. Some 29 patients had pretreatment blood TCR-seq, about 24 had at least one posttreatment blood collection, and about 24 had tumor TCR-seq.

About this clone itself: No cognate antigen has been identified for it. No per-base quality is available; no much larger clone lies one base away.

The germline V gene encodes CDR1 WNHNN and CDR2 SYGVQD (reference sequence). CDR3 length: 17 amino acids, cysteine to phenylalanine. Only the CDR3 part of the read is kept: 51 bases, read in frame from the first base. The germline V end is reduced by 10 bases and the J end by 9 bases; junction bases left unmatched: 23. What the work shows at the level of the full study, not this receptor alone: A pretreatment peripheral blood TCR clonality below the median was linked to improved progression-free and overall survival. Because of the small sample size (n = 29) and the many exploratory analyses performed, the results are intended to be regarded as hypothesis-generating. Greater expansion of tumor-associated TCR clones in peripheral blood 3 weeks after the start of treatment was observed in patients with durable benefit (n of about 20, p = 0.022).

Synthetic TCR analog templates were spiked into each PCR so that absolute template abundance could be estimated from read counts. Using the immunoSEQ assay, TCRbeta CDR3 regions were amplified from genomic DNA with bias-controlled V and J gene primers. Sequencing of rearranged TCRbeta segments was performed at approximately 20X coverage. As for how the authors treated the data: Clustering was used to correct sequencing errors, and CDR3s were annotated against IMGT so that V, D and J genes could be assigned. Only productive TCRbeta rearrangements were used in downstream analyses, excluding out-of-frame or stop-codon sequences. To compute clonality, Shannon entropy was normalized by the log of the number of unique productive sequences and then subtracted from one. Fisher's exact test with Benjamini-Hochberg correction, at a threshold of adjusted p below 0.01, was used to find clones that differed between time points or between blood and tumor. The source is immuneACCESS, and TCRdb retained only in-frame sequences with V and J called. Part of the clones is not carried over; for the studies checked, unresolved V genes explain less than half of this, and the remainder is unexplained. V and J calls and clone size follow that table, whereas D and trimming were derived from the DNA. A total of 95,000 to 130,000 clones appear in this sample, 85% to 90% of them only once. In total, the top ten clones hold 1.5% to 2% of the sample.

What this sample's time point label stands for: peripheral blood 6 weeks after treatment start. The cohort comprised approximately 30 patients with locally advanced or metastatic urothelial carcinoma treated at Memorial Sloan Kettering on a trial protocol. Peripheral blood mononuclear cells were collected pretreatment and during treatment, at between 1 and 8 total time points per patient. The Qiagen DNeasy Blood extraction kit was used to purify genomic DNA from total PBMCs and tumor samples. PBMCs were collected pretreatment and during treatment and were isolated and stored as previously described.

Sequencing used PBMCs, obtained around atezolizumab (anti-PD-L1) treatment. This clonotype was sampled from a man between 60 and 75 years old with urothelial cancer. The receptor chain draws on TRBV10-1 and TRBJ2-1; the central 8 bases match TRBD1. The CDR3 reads CATTKQSGTGGKGEQFF. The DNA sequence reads TGCGCCACCACCAAACAATCTGGGACAGGCGGAAAGGGTGAGCAGTTCTTC.